Sequencing of this TCR beta chain was carried out in a study of a mutant IDH1 vaccine in newly diagnosed glioma. On the study more broadly: Earlier therapy was either radiotherapy, temozolomide, or both, and most got both. Study-wide points: Variations in leading peripheral T cell clonotypes appeared to have no connection with pseudoprogression. Immune responses induced by vaccination arose in about 93% of the patients.

Trimming stripped 3 bases from V and 1 base from J, with 12 bases between. This CDR3 comprises 14 residues. Germline V gives CDR1 SQVTM, CDR2 ANQGSEA. Assay: immunoSEQ multiplex PCR; the TCRdb copy retains only in-frame clones and omits some. The data contain around 64,000 clones, around four fifths of them singletons. Notes on this clone: Its antigen is as yet unknown.

Time point indicated: baseline, week 1 (first vaccination visit). The treatment was: pre-vaccination baseline after standard-of-care therapy. The receptor comes from a woman in her late teens or twenties with glioma. Some clones in this sample may be carry-over from other donors' samples. The V gene is TRBV29-1, the J gene TRBJ1-1; weak D call: TRBD1 (5 bases). The specimen comprised peripheral blood mononuclear cells (PBMCs), sampled from a glioma patient treated with radiotherapy, temozolomide or both. As DNA, the CDR3 is TGCAGCGTTGATGGCAGGGTCTCGAACACTGAAGCTTTCTTT. Translating it yields CSVDGRVSNTEAFF.